The entry below describes one T cell receptor beta chain. Its antigen is as yet unknown. The sample is drawn from a study of Graves' ophthalmopathy and Graves' hyperthyroidism. Study observations and caveats: It was with around 70% sensitivity and almost 75% specificity that the model predicted ophthalmopathy progression. Clonotypes were expanded in thyroid at above 0.001 frequency, and most also appeared in blood.

Trimming removed 7 bases from V and 3 bases from J, with 13 bases in between. CDR3 length: 14 amino acids. Symptoms, serum thyroxine and TRAb, thyroid ultrasound, and orbital computed tomography formed the diagnostic basis. From fresh peripheral blood, 8 to 10 ml in volume, the PBMCs were obtained. Amplification targeted the TCR beta CDR3 regions, with RNA transcripts as the source material. An opening RT-PCR round employed HTBI primers and preceded a second-round multiplex PCR. MiXCR, applied by TCRdb to the multiplex PCR reads, yields one record per CDR3 protein. The repertoire consists of over 500,000 distinct CDR3 sequences, with 22% occurring once and the leading ten covering more than 5.5%.

The rearrangement links TRBV12-3 or TRBV12-4 to TRBJ1-5, with D maybe TRBD1 (6 bases). The sample comprised peripheral blood. The clonotype originates from a woman aged 18-29 years with stable Graves' hyperthyroidism. Some clones in this sample may be carry-over from other donors' samples. The CDR3 region is CASINRDTNQPQHF. CDR3 DNA: TGTGCCAGCATTAACCGGGACACCAATCAGCCCCAGCATTTT.